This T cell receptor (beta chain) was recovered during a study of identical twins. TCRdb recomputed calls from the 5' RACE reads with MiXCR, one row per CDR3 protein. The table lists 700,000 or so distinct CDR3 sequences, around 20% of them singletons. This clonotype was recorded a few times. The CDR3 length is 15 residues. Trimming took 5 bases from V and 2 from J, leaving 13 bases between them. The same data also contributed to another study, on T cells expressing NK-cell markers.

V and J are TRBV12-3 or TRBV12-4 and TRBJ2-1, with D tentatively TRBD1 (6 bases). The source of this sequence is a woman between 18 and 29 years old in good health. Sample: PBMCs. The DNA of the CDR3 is TGTGCCAGCAGTCTACTCAGGGGCCCCTACAATGAGCAGTTCTTC. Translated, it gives CASSLLRGPYNEQFF.